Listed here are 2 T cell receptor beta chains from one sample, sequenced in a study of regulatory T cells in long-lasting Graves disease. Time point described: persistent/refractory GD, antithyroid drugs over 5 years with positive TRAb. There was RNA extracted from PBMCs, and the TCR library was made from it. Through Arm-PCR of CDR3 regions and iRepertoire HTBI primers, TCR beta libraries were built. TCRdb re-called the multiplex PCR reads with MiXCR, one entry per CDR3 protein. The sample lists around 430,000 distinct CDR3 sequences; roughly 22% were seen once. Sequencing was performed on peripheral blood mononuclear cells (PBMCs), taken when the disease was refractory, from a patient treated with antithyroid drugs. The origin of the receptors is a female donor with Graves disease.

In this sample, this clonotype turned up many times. This chain's CDR3 is CASSPVGAEETQYF. Here the CDR3 DNA reads TGTGCCAGCAGTCCCGTGGGGGCGGAAGAGACCCAGTACTTC. The chain uses TRBV12-3 or TRBV12-4 and TRBJ2-5; perhaps TRBD1 as D (6 bases). This CDR3 has 14 residues. The V end was cut by 5 bases, the J end by 3 bases, with 13 bases between.

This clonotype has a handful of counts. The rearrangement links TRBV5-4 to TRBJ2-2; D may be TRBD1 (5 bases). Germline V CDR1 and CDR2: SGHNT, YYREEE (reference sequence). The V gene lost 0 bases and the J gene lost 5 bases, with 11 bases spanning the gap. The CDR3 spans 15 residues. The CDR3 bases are TGTGCCAGCAGCTTGGCGGAGCAGGGAACCGGGGAGCTGTTTTTT. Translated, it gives CASSLAEQGTGELFF.